A selection of T cell receptor beta chains follows, all from one sample in a study of cytomegalovirus exposure and HLA in healthy donors. Profiling relied on immunoSEQ multiplex PCR, and the TCRdb table lists in-frame clones only, not all of them. The sample lists some 130,000 clones; roughly 72% were seen once. Sequencing was carried out using PBMCs. These receptors were taken from a male donor in good health and CMV-seronegative. CDR3s include the opening cysteine and the closing phenylalanine or tryptophan. A D gene is named only where the DNA matches it firmly. Only some rows state a clone size, as once, few, many or a class for expanded clones.

J gene | clone size | D gene | V gene | CDR3 protein | CDR3 DNA
TRBJ1-2 | NA | NA | TRBV6-1 | CASTYLGRLGGYTF | TGTGCCAGCACCTACCTGGGCAGGCTCGGTGGCTACACCTTC
TRBJ2-3 | NA | TRBD2 | TRBV27 | CASSLVAGEVTDTQYF | TGTGCCAGCAGTTTAGTCGCGGGAGAGGTGACGGATACGCAGTATTTT
TRBJ2-2 | NA | TRBD1 | TRBV15 | CATSRSGTGLNTGELFF | TGTGCCACCTCCAGGTCCGGGACAGGTTTGAACACCGGGGAGCTGTTTTTT
TRBJ1-6 | NA | NA | TRBV19 | CASSISSGNSPLHF | TGTGCCAGTAGTATCTCTTCGGGGAATTCACCCCTCCACTTT
TRBJ2-7 | NA | TRBD2 | TRBV11-2 | CASSFTSGPYEQYF | TGTGCCAGCAGCTTTACTAGCGGGCCCTACGAGCAGTACTTC
TRBJ1-1 | NA | TRBD1 | TRBV6-1 | CASSLQGGTEAFF | TGTGCCAGCAGTCTCCAGGGGGGTACTGAAGCTTTCTTT
TRBJ2-1 | NA | TRBD2 | TRBV10-2 | CASYRLNKREFPYNEQFF | TGCGCCAGCTATAGGCTGAACAAGCGGGAGTTCCCCTACAATGAGCAGTTCTTC
TRBJ2-4 | NA | TRBD1 | TRBV5-8 | CASSPRQGAAVAEYF | TGTGCCAGCAGCCCACGACAGGGGGCGGCAGTGGCAGAGTACTTC
TRBJ2-5 | NA | TRBD2 | TRBV30 | CAWSHSGGGETQYF | TGTGCCTGGAGTCATAGCGGGGGGGGCGAGACCCAGTACTTC
TRBJ1-2 | NA | TRBD1 | TRBV28 | CASSLDRVFGYTF | TGTGCCAGCAGTTTAGACAGGGTATTTGGCTACACCTTC
TRBJ1-3 | once | NA | TRBV7-9 | CASSREREDTIYF | TGTGCCAGCAGCCGGGAGCGGGAAGACACCATATATTTT
TRBJ2-1 | NA | TRBD2 | TRBV4-1 | CASSQDESSGRYNEQFF | TGCGCCAGCAGCCAAGATGAGAGTAGCGGGAGGTACAATGAGCAGTTCTTC
TRBJ2-2 | NA | TRBD2 | TRBV4-3 | CASSQDRLLAGDYTGELFF | TGCGCCAGCAGCCAAGATAGATTACTAGCGGGAGATTACACCGGGGAGCTGTTTTTT
TRBJ1-1 | once | NA | TRBV30 | CAWSALGVLNAEAFF | TGTGCCTGGAGTGCCCTAGGGGTCCTGAACGCTGAAGCTTTCTTT
TRBJ2-7 | NA | TRBD2 | TRBV6-1 | CASSSRGAYEQYF | TGTGCCAGCAGTTCCCGGGGGGCCTACGAGCAGTACTTC
TRBJ1-6 | many | TRBD1 | TRBV2 | CASSDQGQVNSPLHF | TGTGCCAGCAGTGATCAAGGACAGGTTAATTCACCCCTCCACTTT
TRBJ2-1 | NA | TRBD2 | TRBV28 | CASSLELAGGEEQFF | TGTGCCAGCAGTTTAGAACTAGCGGGAGGGGAAGAGCAGTTCTTC
TRBJ1-4 | NA | NA | TRBV7-9 | CASSSIPGGSYEKLFF | TGTGCCAGCAGCTCTATCCCGGGGGGATCATATGAAAAACTGTTTTTT
TRBJ2-7 | NA | TRBD2 | TRBV6-4 | CASSDSPGGGEQYF | TGTGCCAGCAGTGACTCTCCGGGAGGGGGCGAGCAGTACTTC
TRBJ2-3 | NA | NA | TRBV10-3 | CAISEQIGSSTDTQYF | TGTGCCATCAGTGAGCAGATCGGGAGTAGCACAGATACGCAGTATTTT
TRBJ1-5 | few | NA | TRBV5-6 | CASSPGVNQPQHF | TGTGCCAGCAGCCCAGGGGTCAATCAGCCCCAGCATTTT
TRBJ2-7 | NA | TRBD1 | TRBV4-2 | CASSLSGTGAYEQYF | TGTGCCAGCAGCCTCTCCGGGACAGGGGCCTACGAGCAGTACTTC
TRBJ2-7 | NA | NA | TRBV7-5 | CARSSRWQTYEQYF | TGTGCCAGAAGCTCGAGGTGGCAGACCTACGAGCAGTACTTC
TRBJ2-2 | NA | NA | TRBV6-8 | CASTNGGWTKTGELFF | TGTGCCAGCACCAATGGAGGCTGGACCAAAACCGGGGAGCTGTTTTTT
TRBJ1-2 | once | NA | TRBV12-1 | CASSQGQEGDYGYTF | TGTGCCAGCAGCCAAGGACAGGAGGGGGACTATGGCTACACCTTC
TRBJ1-2 | NA | NA | TRBV27 | CASSLQASGYGYTF | TGTGCCAGCAGTTTACAGGCCTCTGGCTATGGCTACACCTTC
TRBJ1-5 | NA | NA | TRBV4-3 | CASSQAPDFTQPQHF | TGCGCCAGCAGCCAAGCCCCAGATTTCACTCAGCCCCAGCATTTT
TRBJ1-4 | NA | TRBD1 | TRBV27 | CASSLRGTGGREKLFF | TGTGCCAGCAGTCTGCGGGGGACAGGGGGCCGGGAAAAACTGTTTTTT
TRBJ1-4 | NA | NA | TRBV27 | CASSLSGEGNEKLFF | TGTGCCAGCAGTTTATCAGGGGAGGGTAATGAAAAACTGTTTTTT
TRBJ2-5 | NA | TRBD2 | TRBV28 | CASTAGGGTQYF | TGTGCCAGCACGGCGGGGGGTGGGACCCAGTACTTC
TRBJ1-2 | NA | TRBD1 | TRBV18 | CASSPQGDSYGYTF | TGTGCCAGCTCACCTCAGGGGGATAGCTATGGCTACACCTTC
TRBJ2-1 | NA | TRBD2 | TRBV7-3 | CASGTSANNEQFF | TGTGCCAGCGGGACTAGCGCGAACAATGAGCAGTTCTTC
TRBJ2-1 | NA | TRBD2 | TRBV28 | CASSLISGNSYNEQFF | TGTGCCAGCAGCCTAATCAGCGGGAATTCCTACAATGAGCAGTTCTTC
TRBJ2-7 | NA | TRBD2 | TRBV6-6 | CASRGTSGYEQYF | TGTGCCAGCAGGGGGACTAGCGGCTACGAGCAGTACTTC
TRBJ2-4 | NA | TRBD1 | TRBV18 | CASSFTGALAKNIQYF | TGTGCCAGCTCCTTCACAGGGGCCCTAGCCAAAAACATTCAGTACTTC
TRBJ1-2 | few | TRBD1 | TRBV29-1 | CSVEKQGELYGYTF | TGCAGCGTTGAAAAACAGGGGGAACTCTATGGCTACACCTTC
TRBJ2-2 | NA | NA | TRBV30 | CAWSVRGAGELFF | TGTGCCTGGAGTGTACGGGGTGCCGGGGAGCTGTTTTTT
TRBJ2-1 | NA | TRBD2 | TRBV28 | CASSIAGGIYEQFF | TGTGCCAGCAGTATAGCGGGGGGGATCTATGAGCAGTTCTTC
TRBJ2-7 | NA | NA | TRBV19 | CASSIVGQNGYEQYF | TGTGCCAGTAGTATTGTGGGACAAAATGGGTACGAGCAGTACTTC
TRBJ2-7 | NA | TRBD1 | TRBV27 | CASSPSGTGVREQYF | TGTGCCAGCAGTCCTTCCGGGACAGGGGTTCGCGAGCAGTACTTC
TRBJ1-4 | NA | NA | TRBV4-2 | CASSQGGRVNEKLFF | TGTGCCAGCAGCCAAGGGGGCAGGGTTAATGAAAAACTGTTTTTT
TRBJ1-2 | many | NA | TRBV6-6 | CASSDGQTHGYTF | TGTGCCAGCAGTGACGGACAGACCCACGGCTACACCTTC
TRBJ1-1 | NA | NA | TRBV10-3 | CAISEKHREAFF | TGTGCCATCAGTGAGAAACACCGCGAAGCTTTCTTT
TRBJ2-7 | NA | NA | TRBV6-5 | CASSYYGEQYF | TGTGCCAGCAGTTACTACGGCGAGCAGTACTTC
TRBJ1-1 | NA | NA | TRBV2 | CASGGYPTEAFF | TGTGCCAGCGGAGGGTATCCCACTGAAGCTTTCTTT
TRBJ2-1 | NA | TRBD2 | TRBV28 | CASNPAGEVEQFF | TGTGCCAGCAACCCAGCGGGAGAGGTGGAGCAGTTCTTC
TRBJ1-1 | NA | NA | TRBV7-9 | CASSFHGNEAFF | TGTGCCAGCAGCTTCCACGGGAATGAAGCTTTCTTT
TRBJ1-1 | few | NA | TRBV9 | CASSARDTEAFF | TGTGCCAGCAGCGCCCGGGACACTGAAGCTTTCTTT
TRBJ2-7 | NA | NA | TRBV5-1 | CASSSPPGEYEQYF | TGCGCCAGCAGCTCCCCTCCGGGGGAGTACGAGCAGTACTTC
TRBJ2-7 | NA | NA | TRBV11-2 | CASSLAERSSYEQYF | TGTGCCAGCAGCTTAGCCGAGCGGAGCTCCTACGAGCAGTACTTC
TRBJ2-3 | NA | NA | TRBV7-8 | CASGWGLDQDTQYF | TGTGCCAGCGGGTGGGGACTGGATCAGGATACGCAGTATTTT
TRBJ1-5 | NA | NA | TRBV2 | CASSEVAQPQHF | TGTGCCAGCAGTGAAGTGGCACAGCCCCAGCATTTT
TRBJ2-3 | NA | TRBD2 | TRBV7-8 | CASSLGTSGGLADTQYF | TGTGCCAGCAGCCTTGGGACTAGCGGGGGGTTGGCAGATACGCAGTATTTT
TRBJ2-7 | NA | TRBD1 | TRBV6-6 | CASSFSTGTGYEQYF | TGTGCCAGCAGTTTCTCCACTGGGACAGGGTACGAGCAGTACTTC
TRBJ2-3 | NA | NA | TRBV7-2 | CASTPSGIPDTQYF | TGTGCCAGCACCCCCTCAGGGATCCCAGATACGCAGTATTTT
TRBJ2-7 | NA | NA | TRBV14 | CASSQTTGYAYEQYF | TGTGCCAGCAGCCAGACTACAGGGTACGCCTACGAGCAGTACTTC
TRBJ1-1 | NA | NA | TRBV30 | CAWSVPGATEAFF | TGTGCCTGGAGTGTTCCCGGTGCCACTGAAGCTTTCTTT
TRBJ2-3 | NA | TRBD2 | TRBV27 | CASSSLAGPGTQYF | TGTGCCAGCAGTTCCCTAGCGGGACCAGGTACGCAGTATTTT
TRBJ2-7 | NA | NA | TRBV4-2 | CASSQEYRSSYEQYF | TGTGCCAGCAGCCAAGAGTACAGGTCCTCCTACGAGCAGTACTTC
TRBJ2-3 | NA | NA | TRBV5-4 | CASSLDGVSTDTQYF | TGTGCCAGCAGCTTGGACGGGGTCAGCACAGATACGCAGTATTTT